This T cell receptor beta chain was sequenced for a study of blood T cell repertoires in COVID-19. Across the study: The study drew acute and convalescent COVID-19 samples from the United States, Italy and Spain. Sources were T cells, B-cell-depleted T cells, or PBMCs; the material itself was cDNA or gDNA.

V was clipped by 1 base and J by 5 bases; unmatched bases: 8. The CDR3 totals 17 residues. From germline, CDR1 is LGHNT and CDR2 FRNRAP. Original handling: Amplification of reference gene primers was used by the study to estimate nucleated cell counts. TCRdb's table, derived via immunoSEQ multiplex PCR, lists solely in-frame clones and lacks some. From that table come the V and J calls and clone size; the DNA was used to work out D and trimming. The sample includes around 50,000 clones, over 65% of them seen just once. The sequenced sample was peripheral blood. The TCR was taken from a man aged 35 to 55 with active COVID-19. The V gene is TRBV12-5, the J gene TRBJ2-1; 10 bases are a match to TRBD2. The CDR3 coding sequence is TGTGCTAGTGGTTTGGGGCTAGCGGGAGCCGGGAACAATGAGCAGTTCTTC. This gives the protein CASGLGLAGAGNNEQFF.